Presented here are 22 T cell receptor beta chains from one specimen sequenced in a study of T cells after yellow fever vaccination. TCRdb re-analysed the 5' RACE reads in MiXCR, keeping a single row per CDR3 protein. This sample has around 310,000 distinct CDR3 sequences; 7.5% to 9% occur once, and the top ten carry more than 15%. This sample comprised PBMCs, obtained on the day of the first yellow fever vaccination. All receptors come from a man aged 18 to 30 who received the YFV17D yellow fever vaccine.

This clonotype was detected a few times. The chain couples TRBV20-1 to TRBJ2-1; D is unresolved. This CDR3 region has 14 residues. V gave up 6 bases and J gave up 2 bases, with 14 bases separating them. The germline V gene encodes CDR1 DFQATT and CDR2 SNEGSKA (reference sequence). CDR3 sequence: CSAPRPRTYNEQFF. CDR3 sequence (DNA): TGCAGTGCCCCGCGACCGCGGACCTACAATGAGCAGTTCTTC.

This rearrangement joins TRBV5-6 to TRBJ2-7, with D uncertain. The ends were cut back, 9 bases at V and 2 bases at J, with 15 bases in the middle. The CDR3 contains 13 residues. CDR1 SGHDT and CDR2 YYEEEE come from the germline V gene. The CDR3 DNA follows: TGTGCCATGAGCCCGCTGGGCCCCTACGAGCAGTACTTC. Residues: CAMSPLGPYEQYF.

This clonotype was found many times. The chain couples TRBV12-3 or TRBV12-4 to TRBJ1-2; D unresolved. The CDR3 runs to 17 residues. V lost 1 base and J 5 bases, leaving 20 bases between the germline ends. CDR3 DNA: TGTGCCAGCAGTTTAGGGCCGCGAAAAAGTGCCCTATATGGCTACACCTTC. It translates to CASSLGPRKSALYGYTF.

This clonotype was seen many times. The CDR3 spells CSARAGTAKNIQYF. CDR3 bases: TGCAGTGCTAGAGCCGGGACAGCCAAAAACATTCAGTACTTC. The chain carries TRBV20-1 and TRBJ2-4; perhaps D is TRBD1 or TRBD2 (5 bases each). CDR1 is DFQATT and CDR2 is SNEGSKA in the germline V gene (reference sequence). The CDR3 has 14 residues. The germline V and J ends were trimmed by 1 base and 0 bases, with 7 bases remaining between them.

This clonotype turned up a few times. The chain uses TRBV4-2 and TRBJ1-1; D is ambiguous. V was clipped by 3 bases and J by 5 bases, with 28 bases between them. The CDR3 runs to 19 residues. The germline CDR1 and CDR2 sequences are LGHNA and YNFKEQ. The CDR3 bases are TGTGCCAGCAGCCATCCTTCCTCAAGGATCCTCCAAAGGAAGACTGAAGCTTTCTTT. Its translation is CASSHPSSRILQRKTEAFF.

The chain links TRBV4-1 to TRBJ2-5; D uncertain. CDR1 is MGHRA, CDR2 YSYEKL, per germline. CDR3 length: 13 residues. V was cut by 3 bases and J by 5 bases, with 10 bases left in between. The CDR3 DNA reads as TGCGCCAGCAGCCAGGCGGCGTGGGAGACCCAGTACTTC. This codes for CASSQAAWETQYF.

This clonotype was detected a few times. V and J are TRBV27 and TRBJ1-5, with D hard to call. This CDR3 has 15 amino acids. V shed 6 bases and J shed 3 bases, with 15 bases lying between them. Germline loops: CDR1 MNHEY, CDR2 SMNVEV (reference sequence). CDR3 loop: CASSRAASYNQPQHF. The CDR3 DNA reads as TGTGCCAGCAGCCGGGCGGCATCGTACAATCAGCCCCAGCATTTT.

In its sample, this clonotype was seen a few times. This chain uses TRBV5-1 with TRBJ2-7; TRBD1 is a possible D gene (6 bases). This CDR3 is 15 amino acids long. The germline CDR1 and CDR2 sequences are SGHRS and YFSETQ. Between the trimmed V and J ends, which lost 0 bases and 1 base, there was a span of 11 bases. DNA of the CDR3: TGCGCCAGCAGCTTGGGGCCAGGGGAATCCTACGAGCAGTACGTC. Its translation: CASSLGPGESYEQYV.

This clonotype was seen a handful of times. This chain uses TRBV4-3 with TRBJ2-2; 7 bases fit TRBD2. CDR1 and CDR2 (germline): LGHNA, YSLEER. V was clipped by 7 bases and J by 1 base; unmatched bases: 12. This CDR3 has 17 residues. CDR3 amino acids: CASNPFPGGGNTGELFF. CDR3 bases: TGCGCCAGCAACCCCTTCCCTGGCGGGGGGAACACCGGGGAGCTGTTTTTT.

The rearrangement uses TRBV4-3 and TRBJ1-1, with D perhaps matching TRBD1 (6 bases). Trimming removed 1 base at V and 6 bases at J, with 15 bases between. The CDR3 extends over 15 amino acids. In germline, CDR1 is LGHNA, CDR2 YSLEER. The CDR3, as DNA: TGCGCCAGCAGCCAAGGGAACAGGGAACGCGCTGAAGCTTTCTTT. This translates into CASSQGNRERAEAFF.

With regard to this clonotype: The junction differs from germline at one of its ends, possibly a read error. This chain links TRBV12-3 or TRBV12-4 with TRBJ1-1; D is possibly TRBD1 (5 bases). The CDR3 loop spans 14 amino acids. The CDR3 coding sequence is TGTGCCAGCCTAGGGGTGTACATGAACACTGAAGCTCTCTTT. This codes for CASLGVYMNTEALF.

V and J are TRBV4-1 and TRBJ1-3; no reliable D call. CDR1 is MGHRA and CDR2 is YSYEKL in the germline V gene. The CDR3 spans 16 residues. The V end lost 0 bases, the J end lost 0 bases, and 9 bases lay between the germline ends. Here the CDR3 reads CASSQEVTVSGNTIYF. In DNA form, the CDR3 reads TGCGCCAGCAGCCAAGAAGTCACGGTCTCTGGAAACACCATATATTTT.

This clonotype was seen only a few times. The chain uses TRBV6-1 and TRBJ2-7; 9 bases are shared with TRBD2. V lost 5 bases and J lost 6; bases outside the gene matches: 11. This CDR3 region has 15 residues. Germline V CDR1 and CDR2: MNHNS, SASEGT. The CDR3 DNA reads TGTGCCAGCAGTATTATTAGCGGGGGCCACCCCGAGCAGTACGTC. As protein: CASSIISGGHPEQYV.

This clonotype occurred a few times. The chain uses TRBV12-3 or TRBV12-4 and TRBJ2-1, with D hard to call. The germline V and J ends were trimmed by 8 bases and 3 bases, with 14 bases remaining between them. There are 14 residues in the CDR3. The CDR3 DNA reads as TGTGCCAGCTTTGGGTCCCGGCTCTACAATGAGCAGTTCTTC. Translation: CASFGSRLYNEQFF.

This clonotype was counted only a few times. This sequence joins TRBV12-3 or TRBV12-4 and TRBJ2-5; TRBD2 matches at 7 bases. The CDR3 spans 14 residues. J was trimmed by 3 bases and V by 6 bases; bases with no gene match: 7. CDR3 bases: TGTGCCAGCAGACCCGGGACTACAGAAGAGACCCAGTACTTC. Residues: CASRPGTTEETQYF.

This clonotype showed up just a few times. V is TRBV5-1 and J is TRBJ2-5; the match to TRBD2 covers 10 bases. The CDR3 contains 16 residues. The trim removed 1 base at V and 1 base at J, leaving 4 bases unmatched. Germline V lookup: CDR1 SGHRS, CDR2 YFSETQ. CDR3 in DNA: TGCGCCAGCAGCTTGTATAGCGGGGGGCCCCAAGAGACCCAGTACTTC. It yields the protein CASSLYSGGPQETQYF.

This clonotype has just a few counts. V is TRBV20-1 and J is TRBJ2-3; weak D call: TRBD1 (5 bases). Trimming left V 1 base short and J 0 bases short, with 5 bases between. This CDR3 spans 13 amino acids. In germline, CDR1 is DFQATT, CDR2 SNEGSKA (reference sequence). As DNA, the CDR3 is TGCAGTGCTAGAGGACAGAGCACAGATACGCAGTATTTT. Translating it yields CSARGQSTDTQYF.

As DNA, the CDR3 is TGTGCCAGCAGCAGGCGGGGGGCCGCCGAAGATACGCAGTATTTT. Translating it yields CASSRRGAAEDTQYF. V gene TRBV3-1 combines with J gene TRBJ2-3; TRBD2 aligns across 8 bases. V lost 5 bases, J lost 5 bases, and 9 bases stayed unmatched. Germline CDR1 LGHDT, CDR2 YNNKEL (reference sequence). The CDR3 extends over 15 amino acids.

The table lists this clonotype with a few counts. The chain combines TRBV6-5 with TRBJ1-1; D is unresolved. V was shortened by 11 bases and J by 4 bases, with 11 bases between the two germline ends. The germline V gene encodes CDR1 MNHEY and CDR2 SVGAGI. There are 11 residues in the CDR3. This CDR3 is CAVELGTEAFF. CDR3 sequence (DNA): TGTGCCGTGGAGCTTGGCACTGAAGCTTTCTTT.

CDR3 loop: CASSYDPSTGELFF. The DNA for the CDR3 is TGTGCCAGCAGTTACGATCCCAGCACCGGGGAGCTGTTTTTT. The chain recombines TRBV6-5 with TRBJ2-2, with D unresolved. CDR1 and CDR2 (germline): MNHEY, SVGAGI. V lost 2 bases and J 4 bases, leaving 8 bases between the germline ends. The CDR3 covers 14 residues.

This clonotype was seen a few times. CDR3 DNA sequence: TGTGCCAGCAGTGAAAGAGGGAATCTAGCGGGGAGTTACGAGCAGTACGTC. Translation gives CASSERGNLAGSYEQYV. The chain recombines TRBV25-1 with TRBJ2-7; 9 bases fit TRBD2. Germline V gene sequence: CDR1 MGHDK, CDR2 SYGVNS. The CDR3 length is 17 residues. V gave up 2 bases and J gave up 4 bases; unmatched junction bases: 12.

This clonotype was seen a few times. This chain links TRBV20-1 with TRBJ2-1; 11 nucleotides match TRBD2. Germline lookup yields CDR1 DFQATT and CDR2 SNEGSKA (reference sequence). V shed 0 bases and J 6 bases; nucleotides not matched to a gene: 16. The length of the CDR3 is 19 residues. Here the CDR3 DNA reads TGCAGTGCTAGAGATCTGGCGGTGGAGGGGACTAGCGGTGGCAATGAGCAGTTCTTC. It yields the protein CSARDLAVEGTSGGNEQFF.